The source of this T cell receptor beta chain is a study of T-cell reconstitution after alpha-beta-depleted transplantation in children. The authors prepared the TCRbeta library with unique molecular identifiers. TCRdb processed the PCR reads anew with MiXCR; each CDR3 protein has one entry. Among 350,000 to 400,000 distinct CDR3 sequences listed, 20% were seen once. This CDR3 contains 13 residues. V was pared by 6 bases and J by 6 bases, with 11 bases between. At least ten counts were recorded for this clonotype. Sequencing was performed on PBMCs from the stem cell graft donor, taken from the stem cell graft. The chain combines TRBV12-3 or TRBV12-4 with TRBJ2-2; D is perhaps TRBD1 or TRBD2 (5 bases each). The sequence was collected from a human donor who donated a stem cell graft to a child with acute myeloid leukemia. The CDR3 here is CASSLGAAGELFF. The CDR3 DNA follows: TGTGCCAGCAGCCTCGGGGCAGCCGGGGAGCTGTTTTTT.